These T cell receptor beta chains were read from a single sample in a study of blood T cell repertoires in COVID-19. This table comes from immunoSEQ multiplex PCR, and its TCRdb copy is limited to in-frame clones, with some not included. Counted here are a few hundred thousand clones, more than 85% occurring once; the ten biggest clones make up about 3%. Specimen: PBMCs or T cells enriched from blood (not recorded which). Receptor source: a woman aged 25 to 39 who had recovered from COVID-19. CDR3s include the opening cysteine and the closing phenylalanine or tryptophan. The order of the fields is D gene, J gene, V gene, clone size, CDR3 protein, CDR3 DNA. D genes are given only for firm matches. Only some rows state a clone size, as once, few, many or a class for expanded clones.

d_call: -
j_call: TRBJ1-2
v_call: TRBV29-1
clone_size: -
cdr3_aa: CSVGRPNYGYTF
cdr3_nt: TGCAGCGTGGGGAGGCCGAACTATGGCTACACCTTC

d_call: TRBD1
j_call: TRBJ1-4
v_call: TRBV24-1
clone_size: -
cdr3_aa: CATSDVSTGGEKLFF
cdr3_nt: TGTGCCACCAGTGATGTCTCGACAGGGGGGGAAAAACTGTTTTTT

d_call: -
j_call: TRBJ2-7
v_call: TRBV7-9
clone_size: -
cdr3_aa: CASSSRDEQYF
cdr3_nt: TGTGCCAGCAGCTCCCGGGACGAGCAGTACTTC

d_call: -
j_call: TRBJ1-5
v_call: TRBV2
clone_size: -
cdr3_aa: CASSRLGPAGNQPQHF
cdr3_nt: TGTGCCAGCAGCCGCCTAGGGCCAGCGGGCAATCAGCCCCAGCATTTT

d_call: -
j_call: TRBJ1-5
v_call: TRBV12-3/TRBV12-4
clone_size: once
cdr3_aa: CASSYGQPQHF
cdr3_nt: TGTGCCAGCAGTTATGGCCAGCCCCAGCATTTT

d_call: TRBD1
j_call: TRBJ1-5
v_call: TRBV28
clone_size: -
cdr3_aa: CASRGTVNQPQHF
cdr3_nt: TGTGCCAGTCGAGGGACAGTTAATCAGCCCCAGCATTTT

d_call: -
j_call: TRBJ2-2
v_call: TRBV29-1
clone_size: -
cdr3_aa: CSVDLAGELFF
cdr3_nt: TGCAGCGTTGATTTAGCAGGGGAGCTGTTTTTT

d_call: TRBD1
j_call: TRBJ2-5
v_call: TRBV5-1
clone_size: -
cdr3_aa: CASSLVQGRETQYF
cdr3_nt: TGCGCCAGCAGCTTGGTACAGGGGAGAGAGACCCAGTACTTC

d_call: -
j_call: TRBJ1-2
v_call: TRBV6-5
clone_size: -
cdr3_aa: CASSPTQGAYGYTF
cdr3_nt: TGTGCCAGCAGCCCGACACAGGGCGCGTATGGCTACACCTTC

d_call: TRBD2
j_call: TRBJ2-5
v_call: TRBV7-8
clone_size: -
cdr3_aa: CASSLEGLVFQYF
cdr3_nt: TGTGCCAGCAGCTTAGAGGGACTAGTGTTCCAGTACTTC

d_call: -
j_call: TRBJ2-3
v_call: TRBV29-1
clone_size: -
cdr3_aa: CSVAMESDTQYF
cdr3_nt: TGCAGCGTCGCCATGGAGTCAGATACGCAGTATTTT

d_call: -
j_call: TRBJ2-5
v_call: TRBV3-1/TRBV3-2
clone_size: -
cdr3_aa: CASSQAGTPQAETQYF
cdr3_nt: TGTGCCAGCAGCCAAGCCGGGACACCTCAAGCAGAGACCCAGTACTTC

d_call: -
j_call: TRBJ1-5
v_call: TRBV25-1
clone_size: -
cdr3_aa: CASSARGNQPQHF
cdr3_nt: TGTGCCAGCAGTGCCAGGGGAAATCAGCCCCAGCATTTT

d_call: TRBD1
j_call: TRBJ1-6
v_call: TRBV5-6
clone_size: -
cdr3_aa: CASSGWTGGNSPLHF
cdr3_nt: TGTGCCAGCAGCGGATGGACAGGGGGAAATTCACCCCTCCACTTT

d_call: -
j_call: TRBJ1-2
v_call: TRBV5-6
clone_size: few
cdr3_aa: CASSLLTGRSGYTF
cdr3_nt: TGTGCCAGCAGCCTACTGACAGGCAGGAGTGGCTACACCTTC

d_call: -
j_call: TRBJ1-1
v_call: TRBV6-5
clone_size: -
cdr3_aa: CASRPGMDTEAFF
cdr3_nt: TGTGCCAGCAGGCCGGGGATGGACACTGAAGCTTTCTTT

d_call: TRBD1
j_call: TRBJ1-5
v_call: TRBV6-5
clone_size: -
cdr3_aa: CASTGTGFNQPQHF
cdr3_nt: TGTGCCAGCACAGGGACAGGGTTCAATCAGCCCCAGCATTTT

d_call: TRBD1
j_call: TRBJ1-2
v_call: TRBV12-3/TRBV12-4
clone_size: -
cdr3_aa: CASTIGQGAGYTF
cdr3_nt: TGTGCCAGCACGATAGGACAGGGGGCAGGCTACACCTTC

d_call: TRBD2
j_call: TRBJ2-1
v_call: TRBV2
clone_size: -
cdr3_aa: CASSPGLAFYNEQFF
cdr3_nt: TGTGCCAGCAGTCCGGGACTAGCGTTCTACAATGAGCAGTTCTTC

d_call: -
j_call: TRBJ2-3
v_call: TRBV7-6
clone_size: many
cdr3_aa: CASSLVNSDTQYF
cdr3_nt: TGTGCCAGCAGCTTAGTAAATTCGGATACGCAGTATTTT

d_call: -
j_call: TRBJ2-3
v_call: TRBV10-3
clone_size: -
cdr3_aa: CAISASSGTDTQYF
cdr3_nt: TGTGCCATCAGTGCTAGTTCCGGGACAGATACGCAGTATTTT

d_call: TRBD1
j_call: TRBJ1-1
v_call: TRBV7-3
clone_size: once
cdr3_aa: CASSLRDRGTEAFF
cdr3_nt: TGTGCCAGCAGCCTCCGGGACAGGGGCACTGAAGCTTTCTTT

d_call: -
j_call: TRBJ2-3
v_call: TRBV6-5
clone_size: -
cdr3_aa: CASSGQILTDTQYF
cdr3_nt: TGTGCCAGCAGCGGACAGATACTCACAGATACGCAGTATTTT